A selection of T cell receptor beta chains follows, all from one sample in a study of circulating and synovial CD4+ cells in juvenile arthritis. The protocol was immunoSEQ multiplex PCR, while the TCRdb copy is restricted to in-frame clones and leaves out a portion. This sample has 39,000 or so clones, with approximately 94% found just once. Sequenced input: CD4+ T cells from blood. All receptors come from a human donor with juvenile idiopathic arthritis. CDR3s include the opening cysteine and the closing phenylalanine or tryptophan. Fields, in order: clone size, J gene, V gene, D gene, CDR3 DNA, CDR3 protein. D genes are given only for firm matches. Rows may omit the clone size; those that give it use once, few, many or a size class.

NA	TRBJ1-2	TRBV27	TRBD1	TGTGCCAGCAGGCCGGGACAGGGCTTTGGCTACACCTTC	CASRPGQGFGYTF
NA	TRBJ2-7	TRBV5-1	NA	TGCGCCAGCAGCTTGGGCAGGGGTGTCGACGAGCAGTACTTC	CASSLGRGVDEQYF
NA	TRBJ2-7	TRBV6-1	NA	TGTGCCAGCAGTGATTTGGCAGAGCAGTACTTC	CASSDLAEQYF
NA	TRBJ1-3	TRBV7-3	NA	TGTGCCAGCAGTCTCTCAGGGGTTCCTGGAAACACCATATATTTT	CASSLSGVPGNTIYF
NA	TRBJ2-1	TRBV7-9	NA	TGTGCCAGCAGCTTATTAAAAGGGGGCAATGAGCAGTTCTTC	CASSLLKGGNEQFF
NA	TRBJ1-3	TRBV7-9	NA	TGTGCCAGCAGCTTAAACGTACCGAGCTCTGGAAACACCATATATTTT	CASSLNVPSSGNTIYF
NA	TRBJ2-7	TRBV2	TRBD2	TGTGCCAGCAGTGAACAGGGTGCTAGCGGGGGCTACGAGCAGTACTTC	CASSEQGASGGYEQYF
NA	TRBJ1-1	TRBV19	NA	TGTGCCAGTAGTATAGTCGGAGGGAAAGCTTTCTTT	CASSIVGGKAFF
NA	TRBJ2-6	TRBV7-2	NA	TGTGCCAGCAGCTTAGCGCTAGGGGCGAGGGGGGCCAACGTCCTGACTTTC	CASSLALGARGANVLTF
NA	TRBJ2-1	TRBV5-5	NA	TGTGCCAGCAGTCTCCGGGAGCAGTTCTTC	CASSLREQFF
NA	TRBJ2-2	TRBV4-1	TRBD2	TGCGCCAGCAGCCAAGCCCCTAGCGGGGGGTCCCGAACCGGGGAGCTGTTTTTT	CASSQAPSGGSRTGELFF
once	TRBJ2-7	TRBV6-5	TRBD1	TGTGCCAGCAGTTTAGCCGGGACAGGGTCCTACGAGCAGTACTTC	CASSLAGTGSYEQYF
NA	TRBJ2-7	TRBV5-1	TRBD1	TGCGCCAGCAGCTTGGAAAGACAGGGCTACGAGCAGTACTTC	CASSLERQGYEQYF
NA	TRBJ2-1	TRBV11-3	TRBD2	TGTGCCAGCAGCCAAGGAAGACTAGCGGGGGGGCCGTGGGATGAGCAGTTCTTC	CASSQGRLAGGPWDEQFF
NA	TRBJ2-1	TRBV7-9	TRBD1	TGTGCCAGCAGCTTAGTCCCGGGACAGGGGAGCGATGAGCAGTTCTTC	CASSLVPGQGSDEQFF
NA	TRBJ1-6	TRBV7-2	NA	TGTGCCAGCAGCTTAGTTGCCCGCGGAAGACTTTTTTCACCCCTCCACTTT	CASSLVARGRLFSPLHF
NA	TRBJ2-7	TRBV5-1	NA	TGCGCCAGCAGACAGGAGCCAACAACCTACGAGCAGTACTTC	CASRQEPTTYEQYF
NA	TRBJ2-5	TRBV11-2	TRBD2	TGTGCCAGCAGCTTAGATCGGGGGAGGGGCGAGACCCAGTACTTC	CASSLDRGRGETQYF
NA	TRBJ2-1	TRBV7-7	TRBD1	TGTGCCAGCAGCTCAGGACAGGGTGATGAGCAGTTCTTC	CASSSGQGDEQFF
NA	TRBJ1-2	TRBV2	NA	TGTGCCAGCAGTACAGACACATCCTATGGCTACACCTTC	CASSTDTSYGYTF
NA	TRBJ1-2	TRBV4-3	NA	TGCGCCAGTAGTACAGGGTACTATGGCTACACCTTC	CASSTGYYGYTF
NA	TRBJ2-3	TRBV5-1	NA	TGCGCCAGCAGCTTGGCTCGGGAAACAGATACGCAGTATTTT	CASSLARETDTQYF
NA	TRBJ2-3	TRBV9	NA	TGTGCCAGCAGCGTAGCGGGGGTTACCACAGATACGCAGTATTTT	CASSVAGVTTDTQYF